A single sample gave rise to the 21 T cell receptor beta chains below, sequenced in a study of PD-L1 blockade in urothelial cancer. TCRdb's copy holds only in-frame clones and misses some; the assay was immunoSEQ multiplex PCR. The table records around 63,000 clones, around 81% of them present only once. The time point denotes: pretreatment peripheral blood. The sample here was PBMCs, taken around atezolizumab (anti-PD-L1) treatment. These receptors were collected from a man between 65 and 85 years old with urothelial cancer.

This clone has just one count. J is TRBJ2-1 and V is TRBV7-6; D perhaps matches TRBD2 (5 bases). Germline CDR1 reads SGHVS; CDR2 reads FNYEAQ. V was shortened by 6 bases and J by 6 bases, with 12 bases between the two germline ends. The CDR3 runs to 13 residues. Here the CDR3 reads CASRSRGGNEQFF. The CDR3 nucleotides are TGTGCCAGCAGAAGCCGAGGAGGCAATGAGCAGTTCTTC.

The chain uses TRBV28 and TRBJ2-7, with D perhaps TRBD1 (5 bases). The CDR3 has 16 residues. Trimming left V 3 bases short and J 2 bases short, with 17 bases between. The V gene's germline CDR1 is MDHEN and CDR2 SYDVKM. Written as DNA, the CDR3 is TGTGCCAGCAGTTTCTTTGGGGCAGGGAATCCCTACGAGCAGTACTTC. Its translation: CASSFFGAGNPYEQYF.

This chain joins TRBV19 and TRBJ1-2, with 8 bases aligning to TRBD1. Germline V gene lookup returns CDR1 LNHDA and CDR2 SQIVND (reference sequence). Trimming cost V 10 bases and J 4 bases; bases outside gene matches: 8. There are 13 residues in the CDR3. The CDR3 DNA is TGTGCCACCCGGACAGGGATGAGCTATGGCTACACCTTC. This encodes CATRTGMSYGYTF.

This chain links TRBV11-2 with TRBJ2-3, with D perhaps matching TRBD2 (6 bases). Germline V CDR1 and CDR2: SGHAT, FQNNGV. Trimming removed 1 base from V and 5 bases from J, with 16 bases in between. The length of the CDR3 is 16 residues. CDR3 DNA: TGTGCCAGCAGCTTAGGCCCTCAGGGAGGCCAAGATACGCAGTATTTT. Residues: CASSLGPQGGQDTQYF. Combining the CDR3 with reference TRBV11-2 and TRBJ2-3 gives the whole variable domain EAGVAQSPRYKIIEKRQSVAFWCNPISGHATLYWYQQILGQGPKLLIQFQNNGVVDDSQLPKDRFSAERLKGVDSTLKIQPAKLEDSAVYLCASSLGPQGGQDTQYFGPGTRLTVL.

The rearrangement joins TRBV5-1 to TRBJ1-2; TRBD1 is a possible D gene (6 bases). The CDR3 covers 12 residues. Germline values: CDR1 SGHRS, CDR2 YFSETQ. V was trimmed by 4 bases and J by 4 bases, leaving 8 bases between them. The CDR3 loop is CASSETGYGYTF. In DNA form, the CDR3 reads TGCGCCAGCAGCGAGACAGGCTATGGCTACACCTTC.

The chain carries TRBV21-1 and TRBJ1-2; the table's D call TRBD1 went unverified against the DNA. TRBV21-1 is assigned pseudogene status. This CDR3 comprises 18 residues. CDR3 sequence: CASSKGEGRGLRNYGYTF. For the CDR3, the DNA is TGTGCCAGCAGCAAAGGGGAGGGCAGGGGGCTACGAAACTATGGCTACACCTTC.

This clone was detected only a few times. V gene TRBV5-6 combines with J gene TRBJ1-4, with D tentatively TRBD1 (5 bases). The germline V gene has CDR1 SGHDT and CDR2 YYEEEE. V lost 2 bases to trimming and J lost 8 bases, with 13 bases between them. This CDR3 comprises 14 residues. The CDR3: CASSLFLQGEKLFF. The CDR3 nucleotides read TGTGCCAGCAGCTTATTTTTGCAGGGCGAAAAACTGTTTTTT.

V gene TRBV19 combines with J gene TRBJ1-5, with 7 bases aligning to TRBD1. V shed 6 bases, J shed 3 bases, and the junction held 5 bases outside the gene matches. Per germline, CDR1 LNHDA and CDR2 SQIVND (reference sequence). The CDR3 is made up of 14 amino acids. The CDR3 here is CASRKGAYNQPQHF. Written as DNA, the CDR3 is TGTGCCAGTAGAAAGGGGGCTTACAATCAGCCCCAGCATTTT.

V usage is TRBV25-1 and J usage is TRBJ1-1, with D unclear. In germline, CDR1 is MGHDK, CDR2 SYGVNS. V shed 3 bases and J shed 4 bases, with 15 bases lying between them. The CDR3 is 15 amino acids. As DNA, the CDR3 is TGTGCCAGCAGTGAGGGTGGGTCCGAGGGCACTGAAGCTTTCTTT. This translates into CASSEGGSEGTEAFF.

This clone appeared once. Other DNA sequences in this specimen translate into the identical CDR3. The chain employs TRBV6-5 and TRBJ2-5; no firm D call. The ends were cut back, 3 bases at V and 4 bases at J, with 15 bases in the middle. The germline V gene encodes CDR1 MNHEY and CDR2 SVGAGI. CDR3 size: 15 residues. The CDR3 sequence is CASSYSSDGTETQYF. The CDR3 DNA follows: TGTGCCAGCAGTTATTCGAGCGACGGTACAGAGACCCAGTACTTC.

The rearrangement links TRBV7-2 to TRBJ2-7; D is unclear. Germline V lookup: CDR1 SGHTA, CDR2 FQGNSA. The CDR3 has 11 residues. The ends were cut back, 5 bases at V and 3 bases at J, with 5 bases in the middle. Here the CDR3 DNA reads TGTGCCAGCAGCCCGTACTACGAGCAGTACTTC. This encodes CASSPYYEQYF.

This clone was counted between two and nine times. V and J are TRBV29-1 and TRBJ2-3, with 9 bases aligning to TRBD2. The ends lost 4 bases at V and 5 bases at J; junction bases unmatched: 10. This CDR3 is 15 amino acids long. CDR1 is SQVTM, CDR2 ANQGSEA, per germline. The CDR3 region is CSVGVSGGKGDTQYF. CDR3 in DNA: TGCAGCGTTGGAGTTAGCGGGGGAAAGGGAGATACGCAGTATTTT.

The rearrangement links TRBV5-4 to TRBJ2-5; maybe TRBD2 (6 bases). Germline CDR1 is SGHNT and CDR2 is YYREEE (reference sequence). The CDR3 runs to 13 residues. The V end lost 4 bases, the J end lost 5 bases, and 12 bases lay between the germline ends. This CDR3 is CASSPRSGETQYF. The CDR3 region has the DNA TGTGCCAGCAGCCCCCGCAGCGGGGAGACCCAGTACTTC. Together with reference TRBV5-4 and TRBJ2-5, the CDR3 gives the full variable domain: ETGVTQSPTHLIKTRGQQVTLRCSSQSGHNTVSWYQQALGQGPQFIFQYYREEENGRGNFPPRFSGLQFPNYSSELNVNALELDDSALYLCASSPRSGETQYFGPGTRLLVL.

The chain uses TRBV4-3 and TRBJ1-1; D possibly corresponds to TRBD1 (6 bases). The V end was cut by 3 bases, the J end by 11 bases, with 16 bases between. The CDR3 runs 13 residues. The germline CDR1 and CDR2 sequences are LGHNA and YSLEER. CDR3 protein: CASSHSVGQGAFF. The CDR3 coding sequence is TGCGCCAGCAGCCACTCGGTAGGGCAGGGGGCTTTCTTT.

V gene TRBV11-3 combines with J gene TRBJ2-7; D possibly corresponds to TRBD1 (5 bases). Trimming removed 1 base from V and 12 bases from J, with 16 bases in between. Germline V CDR1 and CDR2: SGHNT, YENEEA. CDR3 size: 13 residues. CDR3 DNA: TGTGCCAGCAGCTTAGCCACCGCAGGGCCAACGTACTTC. Its translation is CASSLATAGPTYF. The full variable domain, completed using reference TRBV11-3 and TRBJ2-7, is EAGVVQSPRYKIIEKKQPVAFWCNPISGHNTLYWYLQNLGQGPELLIRYENEEAVDDSQLPKDRFSAERLKGVDSTLKIQPAELGDSAVYLCASSLATAGPTYFGPGTRLTVT.

The chain is built from TRBV28 and TRBJ2-1, with 7 bases fitting TRBD2. The CDR3 contains 15 residues. V lost 5 bases and J lost 8; bases outside the gene matches: 12. From germline, CDR1 is MDHEN and CDR2 SYDVKM. CDR3 sequence reads: CASSLRGTYRDEQFF. The CDR3 DNA sequence: TGTGCCAGCAGTCTGCGGGGGACCTATAGGGATGAGCAGTTCTTC.

The chain joins TRBV5-6 to TRBJ2-7; tentative D call: TRBD2 (6 bases). Germline loops: CDR1 SGHDT, CDR2 YYEEEE. Trimming pared 2 bases from V and 3 bases from J, leaving 12 bases between. The CDR3 spans 14 residues. For the CDR3, the DNA is TGTGCCAGCAGCTTTGGCGGGACCTTCTACGAGCAGTACTTC. It encodes CASSFGGTFYEQYF. Together with reference TRBV5-6 and TRBJ2-7, the CDR3 gives the full variable domain: DAGVTQSPTHLIKTRGQQVTLRCSPKSGHDTVSWYQQALGQGPQFIFQYYEEEERQRGNFPDRFSGHQFPNYSSELNVNALLLGDSALYLCASSFGGTFYEQYFGPGTRLTVT.

The chain links TRBV4-3 to TRBJ2-1; D is undetermined. Germline CDR1 is LGHNA and CDR2 is YSLEER. V dropped 0 bases and J dropped 8 bases, with 11 bases sitting between them. This CDR3 contains 14 residues. CDR3 loop: CASSQDQVSYEQFF. The CDR3 bases are TGCGCCAGCAGCCAAGATCAGGTGAGCTATGAGCAGTTCTTC.

The chain is built from TRBV5-5 and TRBJ2-5; TRBD2 might be the D (6 bases). Germline V CDR1 and CDR2: SGHKS, YYEKEE (reference sequence). The CDR3 has 16 residues. The V and J ends lost 1 base and 5 bases respectively, with 18 bases between them. The CDR3 here is CASSLQVQQGGETQYF. The CDR3 DNA sequence: TGTGCCAGCAGCTTGCAAGTCCAACAAGGAGGGGAGACCCAGTACTTC.

V and J are TRBV5-1 and TRBJ1-4; 9 nucleotides align to TRBD1. V gave up 5 bases and J gave up 8 bases; unmatched junction bases: 7. This CDR3 contains 14 residues. CDR1 and CDR2 from the germline V gene are SGHRS and YFSETQ. This chain's CDR3 is CASSRTGGEEKLFF. Written as DNA, the CDR3 is TGCGCCAGCAGTCGCACAGGGGGCGAAGAAAAACTGTTTTTT.

The chain is built from TRBV7-8 and TRBJ1-2; TRBD1 matches 10 bases. The CDR3 runs to 13 residues. The V gene end was trimmed by 3 bases and the J gene end by 6 bases; junction bases not matched to a gene: 1. Germline CDR1 SGHVS, CDR2 FQNEAQ. The CDR3 here is CASSLTGGDGYTF. CDR3 coding DNA: TGTGCCAGCAGCTTGACAGGGGGCGATGGCTACACCTTC.